One sample yielded the 30 T cell receptor beta chains listed below, sequenced in a study of shared clonotypes between healthy human individuals. Selected positively for CCR7 and CD45RO-negative, naive CD8 cells excluded terminally differentiated effector memory CD45RA+ cells. Clones were read by immunoSEQ multiplex PCR, and TCRdb kept only the in-frame ones, dropping some. This table has nearly 2 million clones, about 95% appearing once. Sequencing used naive CD8+ T cells sorted from blood. These receptors were collected from a young man in good health.

In its sample, this clone was seen once. Mismatch with germline at one junction end may stem from a read error. The chain's CDR3 is CASSYLGTEFFF. The CDR3 DNA follows: TGTGCCAGCAGTTACTTAGGGACGGAGTTTTTCTTC. The chain carries TRBV6-5 and TRBJ1-2, with D maybe TRBD1 (5 bases). The CDR3 runs to 12 residues. Germline values: CDR1 MNHEY, CDR2 SVGAGI.

V gene TRBV4-1 combines with J gene TRBJ1-2; D is unresolved. V lost 2 bases, J lost 0 bases, and 19 bases lay in between. CDR1 is MGHRA and CDR2 is YSYEKL in the germline V gene. The CDR3 totals 18 residues. The CDR3 coding sequence is TGCGCCAGCAGCCAAAGTGATGGAATCGAGACTACTAACTATGGCTACACCTTC. This codes for CASSQSDGIETTNYGYTF.

The chain has TRBV15 and TRBJ2-2, with TRBD1 matching over 9 bases. The germline V gene encodes CDR1 LNHNV and CDR2 YYDKDF (reference sequence). Trimming removed 5 bases from V and 6 bases from J; junction bases left unmatched: 4. The CDR3 loop spans 14 amino acids. The CDR3 bases are TGTGCCACCAGCGGGGACAGGGTCGCCGGGGAGCTGTTTTTT. It codes for CATSGDRVAGELFF.

This chain connects TRBV4-1 to TRBJ2-5; TRBD1 is a possible D gene (6 bases). The CDR3 has 15 amino acids. Per germline, CDR1 MGHRA and CDR2 YSYEKL. Trimming removed 2 bases from V and 9 bases from J, with 19 bases in between. The CDR3 sequence: CASSQRQALPEAQYF. The CDR3 DNA sequence: TGCGCCAGCAGCCAACGACAGGCCCTTCCGGAGGCCCAGTACTTC.

This chain joins TRBV11-2 and TRBJ2-3; 7 positions match TRBD1. The CDR3 spans 13 residues. With V trimmed by 5 bases and J by 5 bases, 4 bases remained unmatched. Germline V gene lookup returns CDR1 SGHAT and CDR2 FQNNGV. This CDR3 is CASSVRDRDTQYF. In DNA, the CDR3 is TGTGCCAGCAGCGTTCGGGACAGAGATACGCAGTATTTT.

J is TRBJ2-2 and V is TRBV6-5; 8 nucleotides agree with TRBD1. Looked up from germline, CDR1 is MNHEY and CDR2 is SVGAGI. The CDR3 sequence is 15 residues long. Losses at the gene ends were 6 bases for V and 0 bases for J; bases not matched to a gene: 3. CDR3 nucleotides: TGTGCCAGCAGCCTGGACAGGGCGAACACCGGGGAGCTGTTTTTT. This translates into CASSLDRANTGELFF.

The chain recombines TRBV27 with TRBJ2-3; D could derive from TRBD1 or TRBD2 (6 bases each). Germline V CDR1 and CDR2: MNHEY, SMNVEV (reference sequence). Trimming took off 5 bases at V and 0 bases at J, with 12 bases between the two ends. The CDR3 loop spans 15 amino acids. The CDR3 nucleotides are TGTGCCAGCAGTGAAAGGGGGGACAGCACAGATACGCAGTATTTT. This sequence encodes CASSERGDSTDTQYF.

The V and J genes are TRBV5-1 and TRBJ2-1; 8 positions agree with TRBD1. This CDR3 is built from 13 residues. Germline assignment: CDR1 SGHRS and CDR2 YFSETQ. V dropped 5 bases and J dropped 6; count of bases not matched to a gene: 4. The CDR3 nucleotides read TGCGCCAGCAGGGACAGGGCTTCCAATGAGCAGTTCTTC. Encoded protein: CASRDRASNEQFF.

The CDR3 region has the DNA TGTGCCTGGAGTGTAGGTTCGGGGAATCAGCCCCAGCATTTT. This sequence encodes CAWSVGSGNQPQHF. The J gene is TRBJ1-5, the V gene TRBV30; no definite D call. The V gene's germline CDR1 is GTSNPN and CDR2 SVGIG (reference sequence). The CDR3 extends over 14 amino acids. V was trimmed by 0 bases and J by 4 bases, leaving 10 bases between them.

This chain connects TRBV19 to TRBJ2-3; 10 positions match TRBD2. The CDR3 consists of 14 residues. The V and J ends lost 5 bases and 3 bases, in that order; junction bases with no gene match: 2. Per the germline V gene, CDR1 is LNHDA and CDR2 is SQIVND (reference sequence). In nucleotides, the CDR3 is TGTGCCAGTAGTCTAGCGGGGGATACAGATACGCAGTATTTT. Its protein is CASSLAGDTDTQYF.

This sequence joins TRBV10-2 and TRBJ2-5; tentatively, D is TRBD1 or TRBD2 (5 bases each). The CDR3 is made up of 13 amino acids. V shed 10 bases and J shed 4 bases, with 16 bases lying between them. The V gene's germline CDR1 is WSHSY and CDR2 SAAADI. The CDR3 DNA reads TGCGCCACCGGGGTAGGGGCAGGAGAGACCCAGTACTTC. Protein sequence: CATGVGAGETQYF.

This chain connects TRBV4-2 to TRBJ1-4, with 9 bases fitting TRBD1. In germline, CDR1 is LGHNA, CDR2 YNFKEQ. The CDR3 loop spans 15 amino acids. Trimming took 1 base from V and 3 from J; bases not matched to a gene: 0. CDR3 sequence (DNA): TGTGCCAGCAGCCAAGGACAGGGGGCTAATGAAAAACTGTTTTTT. This gives the protein CASSQGQGANEKLFF.

The rearrangement uses TRBV13 and TRBJ2-4; D might be TRBD2 (5 bases). The CDR3 contains 13 residues. V was shortened by 4 bases and J by 2 bases, with 6 bases between the two germline ends. Per germline, CDR1 PRHDT and CDR2 FYEKMQ (reference sequence). CDR3 region: CASSSGTKNIQYF. Written as DNA, the CDR3 is TGTGCCAGCAGCTCCGGGACCAAAAACATTCAGTACTTC.

The chain uses TRBV7-8 and TRBJ2-3; 8 nucleotides match TRBD2. This CDR3 contains 17 residues. The V and J ends lost 1 base and 7 bases, in that order; junction bases with no gene match: 13. Germline CDR1 reads SGHVS; CDR2 reads FQNEAQ. The CDR3 DNA sequence: TGTGCCAGCAGCTTAGGAATGGCGGGAGGATGGGGAAATACGCAGTATTTT. Translation: CASSLGMAGGWGNTQYF.

The CDR3 reads CASSLESGSYGYTF. In DNA, the CDR3 is TGTGCCAGCAGCTTAGAGTCGGGTTCTTACGGCTACACCTTC. The chain joins TRBV7-9 to TRBJ1-2; D ambiguous. Germline CDR1 is SEHNR and CDR2 is FQNEAQ (reference sequence). Trimming stripped 1 base from V and 8 bases from J, with 14 bases between. This CDR3 region has 14 residues.

V and J are TRBV25-1 and TRBJ1-1, with D possibly being TRBD1 (5 bases). The CDR3 is 14 amino acids. Trimming took 3 bases from V and 7 from J, leaving 15 bases between them. The V gene's germline CDR1 is MGHDK and CDR2 SYGVNS. The CDR3 loop is CASSEWEGPGEAFF. In DNA form, the CDR3 reads TGTGCCAGCAGTGAGTGGGAGGGGCCCGGTGAAGCTTTCTTT.

The chain combines TRBV7-9 with TRBJ2-3; D uncertain. The CDR3 has 15 amino acids. V gave up 1 base and J gave up 1 base, with 9 bases separating them. Germline loops: CDR1 SEHNR, CDR2 FQNEAQ (reference sequence). CDR3 region: CASSLEGLGTDTQYF. CDR3 bases: TGTGCCAGCAGCTTAGAAGGGCTAGGCACAGATACGCAGTATTTT.

As for this clone: The same CDR3 arises from other DNA sequences in this sample as well. The rearrangement joins TRBV6-1 to TRBJ2-7; 8 nucleotides align to TRBD1. Germline CDR1 and CDR2: MNHNS and SASEGT. Unmatched junction bases numbered 4, after V lost 3 bases and J lost 3 bases. CDR3 length: 14 amino acids. CDR3: CASSDPGGGYEQYF. The CDR3 nucleotides read TGTGCCAGCAGTGACCCAGGGGGCGGCTACGAGCAGTACTTC.

This chain connects TRBV7-9 to TRBJ2-1, with 10 positions matching TRBD2. This CDR3 comprises 16 residues. V dropped 2 bases and J dropped 8; count of bases not matched to a gene: 9. CDR1 SEHNR and CDR2 FQNEAQ come from the germline V gene (reference sequence). Here the CDR3 DNA reads TGTGCCAGCAGCTTATCAACTAGCGGGACTCGCTATGAGCAGTTCTTC. This translates into CASSLSTSGTRYEQFF.

This clone was detected once. This chain links TRBV11-2 with TRBJ2-7; D may be TRBD1 (6 bases). V was clipped by 3 bases and J by 4 bases, with 10 bases between them. The CDR3 has 13 amino acids. The germline gives CDR1 SGHAT, CDR2 FQNNGV. CDR3 DNA: TGTGCCAGCAGCTTTGCAGGGGAATACGAGCAGTACTTC. It translates to CASSFAGEYEQYF.

The chain joins TRBV10-1 to TRBJ2-3, with 15 bases fitting TRBD2. Germline assignment: CDR1 WNHNN and CDR2 SYGVQD (reference sequence). The CDR3 extends over 18 amino acids. J lost 10 bases, V lost 2 bases, and 13 bases had no gene match. Here the CDR3 reads CASSEEGTSGRKLGSQYF. Written as DNA, the CDR3 is TGCGCCAGCAGTGAGGAAGGGACTAGCGGGAGGAAATTGGGGTCGCAGTATTTT.

The chain couples TRBV19 to TRBJ1-5; 7 bases match TRBD1. Germline lookup yields CDR1 LNHDA and CDR2 SQIVND (reference sequence). CDR3 length equals 15 residues. The V gene end was trimmed by 5 bases and the J gene end by 7 bases; junction bases not matched to a gene: 11. This CDR3 reads CASSSLLTGLQPQHF. Here the CDR3 DNA reads TGTGCCAGTAGTTCCCTTCTGACAGGGTTGCAGCCCCAGCATTTT.

V and J are TRBV6-5 and TRBJ2-1; D not resolved. Trimming pared 2 bases from V and 10 bases from J, leaving 12 bases between. Per the germline V gene, CDR1 is MNHEY and CDR2 is SVGAGI. The CDR3 is 13 residues long. The CDR3 reads CASSYGYAAEQFF. CDR3 bases: TGTGCCAGCAGTTACGGTTACGCCGCCGAGCAGTTCTTC.

The V and J genes are TRBV5-1 and TRBJ2-3; D is uncertain. V was pared by 4 bases and J by 0 bases, with 21 bases between. There are 18 residues in the CDR3. Germline V gene data show CDR1 as SGHRS and CDR2 as YFSETQ. The CDR3 sequence is CASSPSHRSDDSTDTQYF. CDR3 bases: TGCGCCAGCAGCCCTTCCCATAGGAGCGACGACAGCACAGATACGCAGTATTTT.

The V gene is TRBV7-9, the J gene TRBJ2-1; weak D call: TRBD2 (6 bases). The V end lost 4 bases, the J end lost 1 base, and 14 bases lay between the germline ends. This CDR3 region has 16 residues. Germline V gene sequence: CDR1 SEHNR, CDR2 FQNEAQ (reference sequence). CDR3 in amino acids: CASSSPAGISYNEQFF. The DNA of the CDR3 is TGTGCCAGCAGCTCCCCAGCGGGTATTTCCTACAATGAGCAGTTCTTC.

The chain recombines TRBV29-1 with TRBJ2-2; D is unclear. Looked up from germline, CDR1 is SQVTM and CDR2 is ANQGSEA. CDR3 length: 14 residues. The V end lost 3 bases, the J end lost 3 bases, and 11 bases lay between the germline ends. In DNA form, the CDR3 reads TGCAGCGTTGAGGGGTCGGGCCACACCGGGGAGCTGTTTTTT. Translated: CSVEGSGHTGELFF.

V usage is TRBV29-1 and J usage is TRBJ1-1, with D possibly being TRBD1 (5 bases). The CDR3 consists of 15 residues. Germline V gene data show CDR1 as SQVTM and CDR2 as ANQGSEA. Between the trimmed V and J ends, which lost 6 bases and 5 bases, there was a span of 22 bases. In DNA form, the CDR3 reads TGCAGCGTGGTTGGACACCCGTTGTGGCTTACTGAAGCTTTCTTT. It yields the protein CSVVGHPLWLTEAFF. The whole variable domain, filled in from reference TRBV29-1 and TRBJ1-1, reads SAVISQKPSRDICQRGTSLTIQCQVDSQVTMMFWYRQQPGQSLTLIATANQGSEATYESGFVIDKFPISRPNLTFSTLTVSNMSPEDSSIYLCSVVGHPLWLTEAFFGQGTRLTVV.

The chain recombines TRBV5-4 with TRBJ2-1; D is possibly TRBD2 (5 bases). The CDR3 is made up of 14 amino acids. Between the trimmed V and J ends, which lost 4 bases and 10 bases, there was a span of 18 bases. Germline V gene sequence: CDR1 SGHNT, CDR2 YYREEE (reference sequence). The CDR3 DNA reads TGTGCCAGCAGCACCTCGGGATCTCCCGGGGAGCAGTTCTTC. Its protein is CASSTSGSPGEQFF. Filled out from reference TRBV5-4 and TRBJ2-1, the complete variable domain reads ETGVTQSPTHLIKTRGQQVTLRCSSQSGHNTVSWYQQALGQGPQFIFQYYREEENGRGNFPPRFSGLQFPNYSSELNVNALELDDSALYLCASSTSGSPGEQFFGPGTRLTVL.

For this clone: Other DNA sequences in this specimen translate into the identical CDR3. This chain uses TRBV9 with TRBJ2-7, with D perhaps being TRBD1 or TRBD2 (5 bases each). CDR3 length: 14 amino acids. Between the trimmed V and J ends, which lost 2 bases and 0 bases, there was a span of 9 bases. CDR1 SGDLS and CDR2 YYNGEE come from the germline V gene. In DNA, the CDR3 is TGTGCCAGCAGCGTTGGGGGAAGCTCCTACGAGCAGTACTTC. Amino acid sequence: CASSVGGSSYEQYF.

This chain links TRBV19 with TRBJ2-7; D possibly corresponds to TRBD1 (6 bases). The CDR3 totals 13 residues. From germline, CDR1 is LNHDA and CDR2 SQIVND (reference sequence). V was cut by 5 bases and J by 3 bases, with 11 bases left in between. The CDR3 loop reads CASSEQDSYEQYF. For the CDR3, the DNA is TGTGCCAGTAGTGAGCAGGACAGCTACGAGCAGTACTTC.